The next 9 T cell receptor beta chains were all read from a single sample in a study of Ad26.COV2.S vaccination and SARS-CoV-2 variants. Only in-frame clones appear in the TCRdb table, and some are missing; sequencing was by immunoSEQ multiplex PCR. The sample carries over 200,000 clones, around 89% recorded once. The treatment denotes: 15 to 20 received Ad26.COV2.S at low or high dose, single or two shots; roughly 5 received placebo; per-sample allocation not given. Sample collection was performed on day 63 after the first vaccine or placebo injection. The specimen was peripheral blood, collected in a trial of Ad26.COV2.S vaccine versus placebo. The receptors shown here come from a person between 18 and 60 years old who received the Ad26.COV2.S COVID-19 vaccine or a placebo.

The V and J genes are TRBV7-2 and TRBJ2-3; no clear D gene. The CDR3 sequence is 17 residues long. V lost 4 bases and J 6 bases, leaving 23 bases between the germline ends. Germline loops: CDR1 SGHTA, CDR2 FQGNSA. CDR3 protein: CASSSYRFHTPGDTQYF. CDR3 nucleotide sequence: TGTGCCAGCAGCTCTTACCGGTTTCATACCCCCGGGGATACGCAGTATTTT.

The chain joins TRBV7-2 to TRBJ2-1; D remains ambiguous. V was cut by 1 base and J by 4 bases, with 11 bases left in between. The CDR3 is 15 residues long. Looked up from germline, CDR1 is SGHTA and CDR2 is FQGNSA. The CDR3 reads CASSLGGSHYNEQFF. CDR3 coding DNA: TGTGCCAGCAGCTTAGGGGGTTCCCATTACAATGAGCAGTTCTTC. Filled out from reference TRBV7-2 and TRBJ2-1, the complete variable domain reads GAGVSQSPSNKVTEKGKDVELRCDPISGHTALYWYRQSLGQGLEFLIYFQGNSAPDKSGLPSDRFSAERTGGSVSTLTIQRTQQEDSAVYLCASSLGGSHYNEQFFGPGTRLTVL.

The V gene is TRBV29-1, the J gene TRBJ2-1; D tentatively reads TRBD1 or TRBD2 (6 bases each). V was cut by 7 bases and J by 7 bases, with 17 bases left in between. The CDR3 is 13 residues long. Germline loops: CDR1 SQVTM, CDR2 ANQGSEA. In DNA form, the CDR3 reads TGCAGCGCCGGGCGGGACACGTTGAATGAGCAGTTCTTC. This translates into CSAGRDTLNEQFF.

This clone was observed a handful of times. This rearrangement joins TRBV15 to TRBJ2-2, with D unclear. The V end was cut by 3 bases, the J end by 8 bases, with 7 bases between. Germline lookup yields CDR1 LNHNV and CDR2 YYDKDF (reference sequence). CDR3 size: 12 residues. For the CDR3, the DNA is TGTGCCACCAGCAGGGCAGAAGGGGAGCTGTTTTTT. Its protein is CATSRAEGELFF.

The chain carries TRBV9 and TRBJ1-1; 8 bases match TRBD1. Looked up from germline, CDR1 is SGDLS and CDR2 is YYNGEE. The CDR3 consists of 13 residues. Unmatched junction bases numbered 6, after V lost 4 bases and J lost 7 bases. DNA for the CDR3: TGTGCCAGCAGCCCCCCGACAGGGGATGAAGCTTTCTTT. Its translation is CASSPPTGDEAFF.

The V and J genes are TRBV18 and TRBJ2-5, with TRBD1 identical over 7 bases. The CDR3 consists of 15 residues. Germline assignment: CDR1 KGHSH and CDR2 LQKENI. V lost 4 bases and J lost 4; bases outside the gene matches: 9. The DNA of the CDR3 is TGTGCCAGCTCACAGCTCACAGGGGACGGAGAGACCCAGTACTTC. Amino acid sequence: CASSQLTGDGETQYF.

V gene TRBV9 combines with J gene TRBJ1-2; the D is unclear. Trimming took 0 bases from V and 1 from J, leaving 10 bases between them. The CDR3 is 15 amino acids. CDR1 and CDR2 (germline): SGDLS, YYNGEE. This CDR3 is CASSVDDYDNYGYTF. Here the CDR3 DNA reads TGTGCCAGCAGCGTAGACGACTACGATAACTATGGCTACACCTTC.

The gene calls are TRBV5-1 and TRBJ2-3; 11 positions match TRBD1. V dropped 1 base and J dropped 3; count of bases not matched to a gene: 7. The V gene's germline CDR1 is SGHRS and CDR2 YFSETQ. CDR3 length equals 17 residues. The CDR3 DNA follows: TGCGCCAGCAGCTTGCGGACAGGGGGCGGAAGAACAGATACGCAGTATTTT. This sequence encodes CASSLRTGGGRTDTQYF.

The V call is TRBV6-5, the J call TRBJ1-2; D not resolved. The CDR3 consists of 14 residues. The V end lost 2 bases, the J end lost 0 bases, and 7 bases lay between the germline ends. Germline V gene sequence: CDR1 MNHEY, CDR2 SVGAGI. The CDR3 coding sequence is TGTGCCAGCAGTTACAGAGGCTCTAACTATGGCTACACCTTC. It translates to CASSYRGSNYGYTF.